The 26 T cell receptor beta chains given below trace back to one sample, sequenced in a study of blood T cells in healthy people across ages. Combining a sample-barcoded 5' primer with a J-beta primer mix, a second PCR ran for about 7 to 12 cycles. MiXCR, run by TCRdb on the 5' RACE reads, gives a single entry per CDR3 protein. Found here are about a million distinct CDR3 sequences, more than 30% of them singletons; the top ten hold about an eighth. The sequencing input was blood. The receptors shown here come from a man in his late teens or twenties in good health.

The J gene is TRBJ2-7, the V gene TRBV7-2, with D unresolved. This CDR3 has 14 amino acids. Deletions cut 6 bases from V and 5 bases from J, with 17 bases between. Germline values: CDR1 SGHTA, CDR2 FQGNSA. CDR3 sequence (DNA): TGTGCCAGCAGGCGCGGCGCATGGTCGAACGAGCAGTACTTC. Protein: CASRRGAWSNEQYF. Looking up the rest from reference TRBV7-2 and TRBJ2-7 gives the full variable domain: GAGVSQSPSNKVTEKGKDVELRCDPISGHTALYWYRQSLGQGLEFLIYFQGNSAPDKSGLPSDRFSAERTGGSVSTLTIQRTQQEDSAVYLCASRRGAWSNEQYFGPGTRLTVT.

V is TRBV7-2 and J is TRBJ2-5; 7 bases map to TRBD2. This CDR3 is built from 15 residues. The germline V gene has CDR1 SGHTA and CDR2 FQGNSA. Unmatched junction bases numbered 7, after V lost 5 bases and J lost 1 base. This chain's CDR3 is CASSVLADLQETQYF. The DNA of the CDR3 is TGTGCCAGCAGCGTCCTAGCGGACCTCCAAGAGACCCAGTACTTC.

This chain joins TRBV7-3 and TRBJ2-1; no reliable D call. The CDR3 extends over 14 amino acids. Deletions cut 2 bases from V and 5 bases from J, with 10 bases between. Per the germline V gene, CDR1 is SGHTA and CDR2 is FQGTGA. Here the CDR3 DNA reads TGTGCCAGCAGCTTATCGGCGGTTCACAATGAGCAGTTCTTC. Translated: CASSLSAVHNEQFF. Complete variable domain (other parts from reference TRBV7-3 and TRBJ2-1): GAGVSQTPSNKVTEKGKYVELRCDPISGHTALYWYRQSLGQGPEFLIYFQGTGAADDSGLPNDRFFAVRPEGSVSTLKIQRTERGDSAVYLCASSLSAVHNEQFFGPGTRLTVL.

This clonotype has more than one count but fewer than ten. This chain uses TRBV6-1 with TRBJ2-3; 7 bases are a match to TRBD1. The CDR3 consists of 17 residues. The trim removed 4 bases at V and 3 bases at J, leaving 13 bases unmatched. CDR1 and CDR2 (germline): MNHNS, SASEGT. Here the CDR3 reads CASSGTTTGKTTDTQYF. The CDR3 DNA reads TGTGCCAGCAGTGGAACAACGACAGGGAAAACTACAGATACGCAGTATTTT.

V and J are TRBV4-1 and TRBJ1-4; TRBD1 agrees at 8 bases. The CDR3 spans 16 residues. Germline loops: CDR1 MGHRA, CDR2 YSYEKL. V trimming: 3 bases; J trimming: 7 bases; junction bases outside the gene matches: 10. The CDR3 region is CASSHLPGQGGEKLFF. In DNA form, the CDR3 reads TGCGCCAGCAGCCACCTGCCCGGACAGGGTGGTGAAAAACTGTTTTTT.

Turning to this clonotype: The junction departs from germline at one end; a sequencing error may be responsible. CDR3 sequence (DNA): TGCGCCAGCAGCCAAGCAGGGAAGATTCCCGACAATGGGCAGTTCTTC. Translating gives CASSQAGKIPDNGQFF. The rearrangement joins TRBV4-1 to TRBJ2-1, with D maybe TRBD1 (5 bases). CDR1 MGHRA and CDR2 YSYEKL come from the germline V gene. There are 16 residues in the CDR3.

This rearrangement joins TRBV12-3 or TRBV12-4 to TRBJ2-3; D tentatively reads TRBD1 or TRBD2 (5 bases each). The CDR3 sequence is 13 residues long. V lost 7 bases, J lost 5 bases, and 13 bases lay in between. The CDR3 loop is CASTQGEEDTQYF. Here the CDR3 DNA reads TGTGCCAGCACCCAGGGAGAGGAAGATACGCAGTATTTT.

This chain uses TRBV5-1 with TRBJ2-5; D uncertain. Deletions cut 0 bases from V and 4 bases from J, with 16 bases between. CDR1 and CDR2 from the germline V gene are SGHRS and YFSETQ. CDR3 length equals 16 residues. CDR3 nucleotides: TGCGCCAGCAGCTTGGACCCGGGCAGGTCTCTAGAGACCCAGTACTTC. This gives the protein CASSLDPGRSLETQYF. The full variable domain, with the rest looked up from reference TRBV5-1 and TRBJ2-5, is KAGVTQTPRYLIKTRGQQVTLSCSPISGHRSVSWYQQTPGQGLQFLFEYFSETQRNKGNFPGRFSGRQFSNSRSEMNVSTLELGDSALYLCASSLDPGRSLETQYFGPGTRLLVL.

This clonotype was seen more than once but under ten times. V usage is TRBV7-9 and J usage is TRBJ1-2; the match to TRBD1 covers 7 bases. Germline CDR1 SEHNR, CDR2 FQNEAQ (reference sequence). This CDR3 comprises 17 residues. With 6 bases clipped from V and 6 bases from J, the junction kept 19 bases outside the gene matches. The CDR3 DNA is TGTGCCAGCAGTCATGGAGGGACAGACTCGCGGGTAAATGGCTACACCTTC. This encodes CASSHGGTDSRVNGYTF.

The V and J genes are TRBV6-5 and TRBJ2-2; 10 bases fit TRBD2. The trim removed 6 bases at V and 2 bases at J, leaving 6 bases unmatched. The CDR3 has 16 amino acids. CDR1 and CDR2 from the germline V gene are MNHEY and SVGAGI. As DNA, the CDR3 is TGTGCCAGCAGATCCCTAGCGGGGGCCAACACCGGGGAGCTGTTTTTT. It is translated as CASRSLAGANTGELFF.

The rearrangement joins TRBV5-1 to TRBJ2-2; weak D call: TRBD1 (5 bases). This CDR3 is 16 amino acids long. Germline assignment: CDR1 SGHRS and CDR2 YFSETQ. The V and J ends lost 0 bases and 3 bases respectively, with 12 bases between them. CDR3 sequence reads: CASSLEAGMYTGELFF. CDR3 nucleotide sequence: TGCGCCAGCAGCTTGGAGGCAGGGATGTACACCGGGGAGCTGTTTTTT.

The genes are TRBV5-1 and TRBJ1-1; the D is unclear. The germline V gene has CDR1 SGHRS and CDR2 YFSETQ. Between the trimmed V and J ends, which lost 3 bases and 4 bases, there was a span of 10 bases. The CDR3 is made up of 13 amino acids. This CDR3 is CASSSNIGTEAFF. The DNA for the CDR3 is TGCGCCAGCAGCTCCAATATAGGCACTGAAGCTTTCTTT.

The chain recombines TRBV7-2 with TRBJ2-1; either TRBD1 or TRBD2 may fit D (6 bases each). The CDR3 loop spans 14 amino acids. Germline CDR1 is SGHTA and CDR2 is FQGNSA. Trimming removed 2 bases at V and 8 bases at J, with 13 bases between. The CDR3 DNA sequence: TGTGCCAGCAGCTTAAGGCGAAGGGGGGATGAGCAGTTCTTC. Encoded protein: CASSLRRRGDEQFF.

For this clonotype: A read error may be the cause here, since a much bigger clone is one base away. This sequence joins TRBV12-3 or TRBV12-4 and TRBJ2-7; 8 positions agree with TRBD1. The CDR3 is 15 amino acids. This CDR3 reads CTSSPLQGASYEQYF. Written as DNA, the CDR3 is TGTACCAGCAGTCCCCTTCAGGGGGCAAGCTACGAGCAGTACTTC.

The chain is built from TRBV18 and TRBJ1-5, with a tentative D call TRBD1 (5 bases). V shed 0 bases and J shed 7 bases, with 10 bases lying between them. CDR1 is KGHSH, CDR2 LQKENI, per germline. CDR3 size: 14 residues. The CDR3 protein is CASSPPGDRQPQHF. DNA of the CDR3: TGTGCCAGCTCACCACCGGGGGACCGGCAGCCCCAGCATTTT.

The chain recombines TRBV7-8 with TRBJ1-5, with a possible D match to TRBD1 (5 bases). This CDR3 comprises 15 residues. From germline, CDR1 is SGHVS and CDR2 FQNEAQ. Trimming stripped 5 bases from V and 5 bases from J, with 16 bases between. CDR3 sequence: CASSGIYGAYQPQHF. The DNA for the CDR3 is TGTGCCAGCAGCGGCATATACGGGGCCTATCAGCCCCAGCATTTT.

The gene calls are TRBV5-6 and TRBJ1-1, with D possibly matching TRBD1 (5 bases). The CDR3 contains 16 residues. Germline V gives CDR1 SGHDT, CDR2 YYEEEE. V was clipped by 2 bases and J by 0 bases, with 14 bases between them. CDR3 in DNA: TGTGCCAGCAGCTTAACTCCGGGACGGATGAACACTGAAGCTTTCTTT. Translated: CASSLTPGRMNTEAFF. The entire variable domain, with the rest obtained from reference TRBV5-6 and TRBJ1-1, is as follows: DAGVTQSPTHLIKTRGQQVTLRCSPKSGHDTVSWYQQALGQGPQFIFQYYEEEERQRGNFPDRFSGHQFPNYSSELNVNALLLGDSALYLCASSLTPGRMNTEAFFGQGTRLTVV.

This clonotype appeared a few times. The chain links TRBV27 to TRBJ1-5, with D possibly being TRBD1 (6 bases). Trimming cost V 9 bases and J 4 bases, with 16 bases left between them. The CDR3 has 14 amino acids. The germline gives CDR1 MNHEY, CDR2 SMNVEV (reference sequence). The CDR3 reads CASSEDSRNQPQHF. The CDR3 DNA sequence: TGTGCCAGTTCGGAGGACAGCCGAAATCAGCCCCAGCATTTT.

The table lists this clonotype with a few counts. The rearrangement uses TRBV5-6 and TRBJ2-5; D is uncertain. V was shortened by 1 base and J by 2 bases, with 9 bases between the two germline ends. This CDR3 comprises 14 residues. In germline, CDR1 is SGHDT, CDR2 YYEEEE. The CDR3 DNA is TGTGCCAGCAGCTTGTCCCTGGAGCAAGAGACCCAGTACTTC. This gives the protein CASSLSLEQETQYF.

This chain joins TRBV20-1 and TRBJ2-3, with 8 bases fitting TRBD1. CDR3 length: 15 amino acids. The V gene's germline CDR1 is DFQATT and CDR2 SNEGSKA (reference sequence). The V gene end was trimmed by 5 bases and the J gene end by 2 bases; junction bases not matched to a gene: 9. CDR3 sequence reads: CSAGNRDRLTDTQYF. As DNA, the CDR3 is TGCAGTGCTGGGAACCGGGACAGGCTCACAGATACGCAGTATTTT.

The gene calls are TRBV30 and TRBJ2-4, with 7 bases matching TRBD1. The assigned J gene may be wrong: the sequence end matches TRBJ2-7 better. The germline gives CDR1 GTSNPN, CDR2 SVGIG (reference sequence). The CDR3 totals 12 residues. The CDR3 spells CARQGVPYEQYF. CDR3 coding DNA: TGTGCCCGTCAGGGGGTACCCTACGAGCAGTACTTC.

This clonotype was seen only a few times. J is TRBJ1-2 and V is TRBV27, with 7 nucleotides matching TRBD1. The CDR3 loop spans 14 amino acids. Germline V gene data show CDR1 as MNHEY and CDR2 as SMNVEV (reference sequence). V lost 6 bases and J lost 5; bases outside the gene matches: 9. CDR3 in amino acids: CASRPQGDPYGYTF. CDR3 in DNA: TGTGCCAGCAGACCCCAGGGGGACCCTTATGGCTACACCTTC.

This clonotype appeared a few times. The CDR3 DNA reads as TGTGCCAGCAGCTCCCCAGGGGCCCGGGTCACTGAAGCTTTCTTT. It codes for CASSSPGARVTEAFF. The J gene is TRBJ1-1, the V gene TRBV27; the D gene is possibly TRBD1 (6 bases). This CDR3 comprises 15 residues. V was trimmed by 6 bases and J by 4 bases, leaving 18 bases between them. The germline CDR1 and CDR2 sequences are MNHEY and SMNVEV (reference sequence).

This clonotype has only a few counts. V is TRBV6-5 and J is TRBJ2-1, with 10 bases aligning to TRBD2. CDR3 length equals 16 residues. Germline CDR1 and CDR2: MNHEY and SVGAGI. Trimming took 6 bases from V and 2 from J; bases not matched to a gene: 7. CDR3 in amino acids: CASSQPSGGPYNEQFF. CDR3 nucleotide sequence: TGTGCCAGCAGCCAACCTAGCGGGGGCCCCTACAATGAGCAGTTCTTC.

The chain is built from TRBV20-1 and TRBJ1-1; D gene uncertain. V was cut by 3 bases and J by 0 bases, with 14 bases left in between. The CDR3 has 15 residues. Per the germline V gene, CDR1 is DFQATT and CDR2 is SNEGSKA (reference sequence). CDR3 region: CSASPSVRMNTEAFF. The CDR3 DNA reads TGCAGTGCTAGTCCCTCAGTACGGATGAACACTGAAGCTTTCTTT.

CDR3 loop: CATGVSYEQYF. As DNA, the CDR3 is TGTGCTACAGGGGTCTCCTACGAGCAGTACTTC. The chain combines TRBV7-9 with TRBJ2-7; TRBD1 matches at 7 bases. There are 11 residues in the CDR3. Germline V gives CDR1 SEHNR, CDR2 FQNEAQ (reference sequence).